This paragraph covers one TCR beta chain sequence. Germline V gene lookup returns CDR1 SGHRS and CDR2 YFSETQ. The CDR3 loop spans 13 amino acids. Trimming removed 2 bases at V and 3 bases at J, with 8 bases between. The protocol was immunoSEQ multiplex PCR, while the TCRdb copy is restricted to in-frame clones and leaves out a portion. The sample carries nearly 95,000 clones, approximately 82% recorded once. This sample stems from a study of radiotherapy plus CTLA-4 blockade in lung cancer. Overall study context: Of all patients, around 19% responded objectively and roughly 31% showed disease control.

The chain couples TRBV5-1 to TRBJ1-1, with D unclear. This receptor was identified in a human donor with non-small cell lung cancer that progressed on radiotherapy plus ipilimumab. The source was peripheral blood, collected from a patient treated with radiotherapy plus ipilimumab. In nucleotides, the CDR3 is TGCGCCAGCAGCTTAGGGTGGGACACTGAAGCTTTCTTT. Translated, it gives CASSLGWDTEAFF.